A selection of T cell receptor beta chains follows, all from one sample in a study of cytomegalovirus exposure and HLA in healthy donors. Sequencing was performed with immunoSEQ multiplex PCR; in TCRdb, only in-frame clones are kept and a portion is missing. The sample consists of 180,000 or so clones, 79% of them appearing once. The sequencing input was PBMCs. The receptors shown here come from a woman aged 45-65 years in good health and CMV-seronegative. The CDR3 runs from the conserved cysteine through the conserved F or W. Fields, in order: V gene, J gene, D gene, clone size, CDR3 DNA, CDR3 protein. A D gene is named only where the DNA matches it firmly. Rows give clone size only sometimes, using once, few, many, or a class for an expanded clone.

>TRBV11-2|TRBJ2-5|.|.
TGTGCCAGCAGCCCGCCGCCCGGGGAACAAGAGACCCAGTACTTC
CASSPPPGEQETQYF
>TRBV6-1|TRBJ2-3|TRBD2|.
TGTGCCAGCAGTGAAGGGACTAGCGGGAGCCTAAATACGCAGTATTTT
CASSEGTSGSLNTQYF
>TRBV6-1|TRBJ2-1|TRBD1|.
TGTGCCACCCCGGGACAGGGGAATATCGATGAGCAGTTCTTC
CATPGQGNIDEQFF
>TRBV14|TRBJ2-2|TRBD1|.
TGTGCCAGCAGCCTGACAGGGGGCATGAACACCGGGGAGCTGTTTTTT
CASSLTGGMNTGELFF
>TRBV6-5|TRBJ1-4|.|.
TGTGCCAGCAGCATCGGGGGGGGAGATGAAAAACTGTTTTTT
CASSIGGGDEKLFF
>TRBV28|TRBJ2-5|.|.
TGTGCCAGCAGTTTCCCCGGCGGGGACCAGTACTTC
CASSFPGGDQYF
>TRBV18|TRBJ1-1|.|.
TGTGCCAGCTCACCAAACGCACCGGGTCAGAACACTGAAGCTTTCTTT
CASSPNAPGQNTEAFF
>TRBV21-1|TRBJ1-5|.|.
TGTGCCAGCAGCAAGGTCGGGACAGGGTACAATCAGCCCCAGCATTTT
CASSKVGTGYNQPQHF
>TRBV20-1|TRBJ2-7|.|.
TGCAGCGGCGGCGGTACCTACGAGCAGTACTTC
CSGGGTYEQYF
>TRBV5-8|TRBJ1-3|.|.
TGTGCCAGCAGCTTGGAGCAGGGGATAACTGGAAACACCATATATTTT
CASSLEQGITGNTIYF
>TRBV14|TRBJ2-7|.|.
TGTGCCAGCAGCCAAGCTATGGTAATACTACGGGAGCAGTACTTC
CASSQAMVILREQYF
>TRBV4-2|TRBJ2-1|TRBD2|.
TGTGCCAGCAGCCAAGGGCCCTTCGGAGCGGGGGGTTACAATGAGCAGTTCTTC
CASSQGPFGAGGYNEQFF
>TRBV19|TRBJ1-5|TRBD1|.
TGTGCCAGTAGTACCCCAGGGGGCTGGAACCAGCCCCAGCATTTT
CASSTPGGWNQPQHF
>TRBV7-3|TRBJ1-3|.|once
TGTGCCAGCAGCTTATCGGGGGGAAGCTCTGGAAACACCATATATTTT
CASSLSGGSSGNTIYF
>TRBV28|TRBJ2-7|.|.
TGTGCCAGCAGTCTCCCGGGTGGGGCACCCTCCTACGAGCAGTACTTC
CASSLPGGAPSYEQYF
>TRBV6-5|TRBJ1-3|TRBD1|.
TGTGCCAGCAGTCGAACAGGGGTCGACACCATATATTTT
CASSRTGVDTIYF
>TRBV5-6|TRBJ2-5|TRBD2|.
TGTGCCAGCAGCCAACTAGGGACTAGCGGGAGGGCGGGATCGGAGACCCAGTACTTC
CASSQLGTSGRAGSETQYF
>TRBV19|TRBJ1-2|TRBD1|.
TGTGCCAGTAGTATCGGGACAGGCTATGGCTACACCTTC
CASSIGTGYGYTF
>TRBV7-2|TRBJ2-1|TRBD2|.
TGTGCCAGCAGCTTAGCGCGGCTAGCGGACTTTGAGCAGTTCTTC
CASSLARLADFEQFF
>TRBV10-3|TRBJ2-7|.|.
TGTGCCATCAGTCTCCGGGACACCTACGAGCAGTACTTC
CAISLRDTYEQYF
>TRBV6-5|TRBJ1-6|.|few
TGTGCCAGCAGGGAATCGCGGGATTCACCCCTCCACTTT
CASRESRDSPLHF
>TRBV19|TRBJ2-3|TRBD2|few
TGTGCCAGTCGATCAGCGGGAGGGCCAGGTACGCAGTATTTT
CASRSAGGPGTQYF
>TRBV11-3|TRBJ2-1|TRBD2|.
TGTGCCAGCAGCTTGGGGACTAGCGGGGGGGATGAGCAGTTCTTC
CASSLGTSGGDEQFF
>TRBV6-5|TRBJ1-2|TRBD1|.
TGTGCCAGCAGTTACCGGGACAGGTACTATGGCTACACCTTC
CASSYRDRYYGYTF
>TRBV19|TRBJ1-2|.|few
TGTGCCAGTAGTATAGTGGGCAGAGAATCATCTAACTATGGCTACACCTTC
CASSIVGRESSNYGYTF
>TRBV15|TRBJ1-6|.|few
TGTGCCACCAGCAGGGGCGCTGACTATAATTCACCCCTCCACTTT
CATSRGADYNSPLHF
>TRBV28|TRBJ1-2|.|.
TGTGCCAGCAGTTTATCAGGCAGGGTGACTTATGGCTACACCTTC
CASSLSGRVTYGYTF
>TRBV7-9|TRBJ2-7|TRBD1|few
TGTGCCAGCAGCTCCAGGACAGGGGGGGCTTCCTACGAGCAGTACTTC
CASSSRTGGASYEQYF
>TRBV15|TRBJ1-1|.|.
TGTGCCACCAGCAGAGATCTTCAGGCGAACACTGAAGCTTTCTTT
CATSRDLQANTEAFF
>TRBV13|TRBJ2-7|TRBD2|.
TGTGCCAGCAGCACCCAGCGGGAGGTACGCTACGAGCAGTACTTC
CASSTQREVRYEQYF
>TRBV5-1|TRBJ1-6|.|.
TGCGCCAGCAGCCCGGGACATAATAATTCCCCCCTCCACTTT
CASSPGHNNSPLHF
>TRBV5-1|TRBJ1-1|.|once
TGCGCCAGCAGCTTGAATGGGCCTATCGGGAACACTGAAGCTTTCTTT
CASSLNGPIGNTEAFF
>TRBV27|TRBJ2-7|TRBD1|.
TGTGCCTCCACAGGGGGGTACGAGCAGTACTTC
CASTGGYEQYF
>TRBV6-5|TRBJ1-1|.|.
TGTGCCAGCAGTTACTCGAGTCATAACACTGAAGCTTTCTTT
CASSYSSHNTEAFF
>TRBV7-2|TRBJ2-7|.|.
TGTGCCAGCAGCTGGGGAGAAAACTACGAGCAGTACTTC
CASSWGENYEQYF
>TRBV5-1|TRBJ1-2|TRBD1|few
TGCGCCAGCAGCCAGGACAGGCTCTATGGCTACACCTTC
CASSQDRLYGYTF
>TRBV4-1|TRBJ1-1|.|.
TGCGCCAGCAGTGATACTCCCGGCGGGAACACTGAAGCTTTCTTT
CASSDTPGGNTEAFF
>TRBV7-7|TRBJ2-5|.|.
TGTGCCAGCAGCTTACAGGGGAAAGAGACCCAGTACTTC
CASSLQGKETQYF
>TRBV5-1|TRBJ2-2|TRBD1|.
TGCGCCAGCAGCCCCGGGGACAGGGACACCGGGGAGCTGTTTTTT
CASSPGDRDTGELFF
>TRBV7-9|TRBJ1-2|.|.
TGTTCCAGCAGCTTGCACGGGGATTCTAACTATGGCTACACCTTC
CSSSLHGDSNYGYTF
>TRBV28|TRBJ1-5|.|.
TGTGCCAGCCTTAACGAGAGGGTTTCCGATCAGCCCCAGCATTTT
CASLNERVSDQPQHF
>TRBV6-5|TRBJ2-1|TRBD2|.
TGTGCCAGCAGAGAACTAGCGAAATACAATGAGCAGTTCTTC
CASRELAKYNEQFF
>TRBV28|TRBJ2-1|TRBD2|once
TGTGCCAGCAGCCGCGTTCGGGCGCGCGGGGGTGAGCAGTTCTTC
CASSRVRARGGEQFF
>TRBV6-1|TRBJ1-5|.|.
TGTGCCAGCAACCGGGTTCGTCAGCCCCAGCATTTT
CASNRVRQPQHF
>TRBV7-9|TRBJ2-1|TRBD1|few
TGTGCCAGCAGCTTGCCGGGACAGATCAATGAGCAGTTCTTC
CASSLPGQINEQFF